This record concerns one T cell receptor beta chain sequence. Its target is unknown. This record comes from a study of shared clonotypes between healthy human individuals. Study details: For every donor, three CD4 naive, three CD4 memory, two CD8 naive and one CD8 memory plates were used. General study points: The naive CD4 repertoires of a few donors were compared, and roughly 5% of clonotypes were shared. Naive subsets generally had larger estimated richness than memory subsets. Shared clonotypes across all four donors exceeded non-shared ones in generation probability.

V lost 0 bases to trimming and J lost 3 bases, with 18 bases between them. CDR1 and CDR2 from the germline V gene are MGHRA and YSYEKL. CDR3 length equals 18 residues. Terminally differentiated effector memory CD45RA+ cells were left out of the naive CD8 fraction, which was CD45RO-negative and positively selected for CCR7. The method was immunoSEQ multiplex PCR; TCRdb's version includes in-frame clones alone and lacks a portion of them. The table records some 2 million clones, just under 95% of them present only once. The specimen sequenced was naive CD8+ T cells sorted from blood. The receptor comes from a man aged 18-30 years in good health. The chain recombines TRBV4-1 with TRBJ2-1; D remains ambiguous. In DNA, the CDR3 is TGCGCCAGCAGCCAAGACTCGACCCGAAGCTGGGGCTACAATGAGCAGTTCTTC. It specifies CASSQDSTRSWGYNEQFF.